This TCR beta chain was identified during a study of blood T cell repertoires in COVID-19. About the study: The origin of the acute and convalescent COVID-19 samples was the United States, Italy and Spain.

Sequencing was performed with immunoSEQ multiplex PCR; in TCRdb, only in-frame clones are kept and a portion is missing. Among 200,000 or so clones, roughly 80% were seen once, and the ten largest hold around 0.93%. The CDR3 length is 15 residues. Between the trimmed V and J ends, which lost 5 bases and 0 bases, there was a span of 13 bases. The germline CDR1 and CDR2 sequences are SNHLY and FYNNEI. The clonotype comes from a man aged 55 to 69 with COVID-19, enrolled during active disease. The chain uses TRBV2 and TRBJ1-2; D remains unclear. Source material: peripheral blood. The CDR3 here is CASSFDALANYGYTF. In nucleotides, the CDR3 is TGTGCCAGCAGTTTTGATGCCCTAGCTAACTATGGCTACACCTTC.